What follows is one T cell receptor (beta chain) and its context. One entry per CDR3 protein, without DNA, is what TCRdb gives after re-calling the 5' RACE reads. Recorded for this sample: tens of thousands of distinct CDR3 sequences. The data were taken from a study of monozygotic twins with inflammatory bowel disease. Germline-derived CDR1 and CDR2 are MNHEY and SVGAGI. The length of the CDR3 is 12 residues. Sequencing input: blood. The J gene is TRBJ2-2, the V gene TRBV6-5. This sequence originates from a human donor with ulcerative colitis or Crohn's disease, or a healthy co-twin of an affected twin (not recorded which). The CDR3: CASSLGSGELFF.